A selection of T cell receptor beta chains follows, all from one sample in a study of blood T cell repertoires in COVID-19. Data came from immunoSEQ multiplex PCR; TCRdb stores just in-frame clones and leaves some out. The sample contains roughly 150,000 clones, approximately 88% of which appear only once. Material for sequencing was peripheral blood. All receptors come from a woman of 80 years or more with active or convalescent COVID-19. The CDR3 runs from the conserved cysteine through the conserved F or W. A D gene is named only where the DNA matches it firmly. Clone size appears in some rows only: once, few, many, or a class for an expanded clone.

CASSLGGTGALEQYF,TRBJ2-7,.,TRBD1,TRBV5-1
CASSLGEGDLNEQYF,TRBJ2-7,.,.,TRBV7-6
CASSEFWDRGNNNEQFF,TRBJ2-1,few,TRBD1,TRBV25-1
CASSAGQSMNTEAFF,TRBJ1-1,.,TRBD1,TRBV5-1
CAWSVETAYGYTF,TRBJ1-2,.,.,TRBV30
CASSWGGQETQYF,TRBJ2-5,.,TRBD2,TRBV7-2
CASRRDRAQYGYTF,TRBJ1-2,.,TRBD1,TRBV19
CASSLQGFGELFF,TRBJ2-2,.,TRBD1,TRBV6-2/TRBV6-3
CASSLAGASNQPQHF,TRBJ1-5,.,.,TRBV27
CASTSTGEGTEAFF,TRBJ1-1,.,.,TRBV7-2
CASKSGTDNSPLHF,TRBJ1-6,.,.,TRBV6-4
CASSLRTAYSGNTIYF,TRBJ1-3,.,.,TRBV3-1/TRBV3-2
CASSGTESNTGELFF,TRBJ2-2,once,TRBD1,TRBV5-5
CASSQWTGANYGYTF,TRBJ1-2,.,TRBD1,TRBV3-1/TRBV3-2
CASSYEQTSSGNTIYF,TRBJ1-3,.,.,TRBV6-6
CASSSSGQGYSNQPQHF,TRBJ1-5,once,.,TRBV7-9
CASLAVGEGYTF,TRBJ1-2,once,.,TRBV28
CSVALYLGPNRNVEKLFF,TRBJ1-4,.,.,TRBV29-1
CASSLDRWTEAFF,TRBJ1-1,.,.,TRBV19
CASSYVMDREEKLFF,TRBJ1-4,.,TRBD1,TRBV6-5
CASSLRDNSLYGYTF,TRBJ1-2,.,.,TRBV5-1
CAGGQGSNTEAFF,TRBJ1-1,.,TRBD1,TRBV18